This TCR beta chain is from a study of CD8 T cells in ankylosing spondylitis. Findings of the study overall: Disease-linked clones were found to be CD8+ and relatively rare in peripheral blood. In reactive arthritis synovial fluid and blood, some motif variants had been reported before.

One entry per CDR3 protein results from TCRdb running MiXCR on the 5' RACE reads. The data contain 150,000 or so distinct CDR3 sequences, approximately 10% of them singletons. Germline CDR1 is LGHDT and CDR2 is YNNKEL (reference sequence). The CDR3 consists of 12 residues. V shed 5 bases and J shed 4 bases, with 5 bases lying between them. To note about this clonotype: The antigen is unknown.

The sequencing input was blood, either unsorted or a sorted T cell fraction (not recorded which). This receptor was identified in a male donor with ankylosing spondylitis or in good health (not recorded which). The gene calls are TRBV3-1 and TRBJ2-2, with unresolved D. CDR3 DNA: TGTGCCAGCAGCTGGGGCACCGGGGAGCTGTTTTTT. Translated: CASSWGTGELFF.